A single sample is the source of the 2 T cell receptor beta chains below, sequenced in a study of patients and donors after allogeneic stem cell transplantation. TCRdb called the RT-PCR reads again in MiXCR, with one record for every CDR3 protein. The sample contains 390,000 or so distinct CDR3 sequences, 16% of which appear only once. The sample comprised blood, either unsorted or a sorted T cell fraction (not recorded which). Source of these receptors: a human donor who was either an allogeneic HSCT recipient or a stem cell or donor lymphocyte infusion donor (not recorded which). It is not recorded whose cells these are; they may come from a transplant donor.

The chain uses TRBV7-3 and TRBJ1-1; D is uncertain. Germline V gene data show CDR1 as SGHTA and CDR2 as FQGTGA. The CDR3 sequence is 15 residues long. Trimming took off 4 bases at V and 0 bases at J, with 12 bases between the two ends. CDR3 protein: CASSSSTGLNTEAFF. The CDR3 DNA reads TGTGCCAGCAGCTCCTCCACCGGGCTGAACACTGAAGCTTTCTTT.

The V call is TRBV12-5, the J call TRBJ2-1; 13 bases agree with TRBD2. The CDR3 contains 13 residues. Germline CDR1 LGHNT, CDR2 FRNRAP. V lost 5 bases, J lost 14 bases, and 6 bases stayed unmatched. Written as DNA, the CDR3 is TGTGCTAGTGGTACAGGACTAGCGGGGGAGAAGTTCTTC. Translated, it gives CASGTGLAGEKFF. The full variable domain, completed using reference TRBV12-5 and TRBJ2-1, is DARVTQTPRHKVTEMGQEVTMRCQPILGHNTVFWYRQTMMQGLELLAYFRNRAPLDDSGMPKDRFSAEMPDATLATLKIQPSEPRDSAVYFCASGTGLAGEKFFGPGTRLTVL.